This T cell receptor beta chain is drawn from a study of shared T cell receptors in the human thymus. The germline V gene has CDR1 SGHTA and CDR2 FQGNSA. V shed 2 bases and J shed 8 bases, with 21 bases lying between them. This CDR3 is built from 16 residues. Assay used: immunoSEQ multiplex PCR; TCRdb lists only in-frame clones, some missing. The sample yields approximately 760,000 clones, approximately 85% seen once. The sample also formed part of further work on human thymus T cells. From that paper: Each of the donors was a healthy Finnish infant who was undergoing open corrective cardiac surgery for congenital heart defects. The thymus was resected at corrective cardiac surgery. Gene usage for V and J segments appeared biased in thymic and blood repertoires. Related research described thymic repertoires that were highly overlapping among unrelated individuals.

This TCR derives from a girl in the first two years of life with a congenital heart defect. The sequenced sample was thymocytes. V gene TRBV7-2 combines with J gene TRBJ1-2; D is undetermined. The CDR3 is CASSLWARGKVGGYTF. In DNA, the CDR3 is TGTGCCAGCAGCTTATGGGCGCGGGGTAAAGTGGGCGGCTACACCTTC.